This T cell receptor beta chain was observed in a study of shared clonotypes between healthy human individuals. Study-level information: Three plates each covered CD4 naive and memory; CD8 naive two, CD8 memory one.

Assay: immunoSEQ multiplex PCR; the TCRdb copy retains only in-frame clones and omits some. The sample lists millions of clones, around nine tenths seen once, with roughly 0.15% in the top ten. V gave up 4 bases and J gave up 1 base, with 10 bases separating them. CDR1 is MGHRA and CDR2 is YSYEKL in the germline V gene. The CDR3 has 14 amino acids. The rearrangement uses TRBV4-1 and TRBJ1-2, with D tentatively TRBD1 (6 bases). The TCR comes from a man aged 18 to 35 in good health. Source material: naive CD4+ T cells sorted from blood. The subset was: CD45RA+ positively selected. CDR3 nucleotide sequence: TGCGCCAGCAGCCCGACAGGACTTAACTATGGCTACACCTTC. It translates to CASSPTGLNYGYTF.